Presented here are 7 T cell receptor beta chains from one specimen sequenced in a study of blood T cell repertoires in COVID-19. Produced via immunoSEQ multiplex PCR; TCRdb's table is partial and in-frame only. The table has approximately 210,000 clones, 75% to 90% seen once. Sequences were obtained from peripheral blood. These receptors came from a man aged 25-40 years who had recovered from COVID-19.

The J gene is TRBJ1-3, the V gene TRBV30; no reliable D call. The CDR3 covers 14 residues. V lost 4 bases and J 0 bases, leaving 10 bases between the germline ends. Looked up from germline, CDR1 is GTSNPN and CDR2 is SVGIG (reference sequence). Here the CDR3 DNA reads TGTGCCTGGACCGAACTTTACTCTGGAAACACCATATATTTT. It yields the protein CAWTELYSGNTIYF.

This rearrangement joins TRBV11-2 to TRBJ2-3; D is perhaps TRBD2 (6 bases). The germline V gene has CDR1 SGHAT and CDR2 FQNNGV. The CDR3 runs to 15 residues. V was pared by 4 bases and J by 2 bases, with 13 bases between. CDR3 coding DNA: TGTGCCAGCAGCTCCGCCCGGGGACTCACAGATACGCAGTATTTT. Protein product: CASSSARGLTDTQYF.

The chain combines TRBV19 with TRBJ2-5; D unclear. Trimming pared 5 bases from V and 2 bases from J, leaving 6 bases between. Germline V gives CDR1 LNHDA, CDR2 SQIVND (reference sequence). The CDR3 is 12 amino acids. As DNA, the CDR3 is TGTGCCAGTAGTTTCGGGCAAGAGACCCAGTACTTC. Protein sequence: CASSFGQETQYF.

The chain is built from TRBV19 and TRBJ1-5, with D perhaps TRBD1 (6 bases). The CDR3 length is 14 residues. Deletions cut 5 bases from V and 4 bases from J, with 12 bases between. Looked up from germline, CDR1 is LNHDA and CDR2 is SQIVND (reference sequence). CDR3 in amino acids: CASSGQSHNQPQHF. The CDR3 DNA reads as TGTGCCAGTAGTGGACAGAGCCATAATCAGCCCCAGCATTTT.

V and J are TRBV4-3 and TRBJ2-3, with D uncertain. The CDR3 covers 13 residues. The germline V gene has CDR1 LGHNA and CDR2 YSLEER. Trimming stripped 0 bases from V and 6 bases from J, with 7 bases between. This CDR3 reads CASSQDFADTQYF. The CDR3 bases are TGCGCCAGCAGCCAAGATTTTGCGGATACGCAGTATTTT.

The gene calls are TRBV5-6 and TRBJ2-3; TRBD1 matches at 9 bases. V lost 1 base to trimming and J lost 0 bases; unmatched junction nucleotides: 3. The CDR3 runs 16 residues. The germline V gene encodes CDR1 SGHDT and CDR2 YYEEEE. Here the CDR3 DNA reads TGTGCCAGCAGCTTGTTGACAGGGGGTAGCACAGATACGCAGTATTTT. Residues: CASSLLTGGSTDTQYF.

The gene calls are TRBV6-5 and TRBJ2-7; D is unresolved. The CDR3 length is 15 residues. Germline CDR1 reads MNHEY; CDR2 reads SVGAGI. The V gene lost 2 bases and the J gene lost 1 base, with 12 bases spanning the gap. The CDR3 loop reads CASSYSEAKSYEQYF. The CDR3 coding sequence is TGTGCCAGCAGTTACAGTGAGGCGAAATCCTACGAGCAGTACTTC.